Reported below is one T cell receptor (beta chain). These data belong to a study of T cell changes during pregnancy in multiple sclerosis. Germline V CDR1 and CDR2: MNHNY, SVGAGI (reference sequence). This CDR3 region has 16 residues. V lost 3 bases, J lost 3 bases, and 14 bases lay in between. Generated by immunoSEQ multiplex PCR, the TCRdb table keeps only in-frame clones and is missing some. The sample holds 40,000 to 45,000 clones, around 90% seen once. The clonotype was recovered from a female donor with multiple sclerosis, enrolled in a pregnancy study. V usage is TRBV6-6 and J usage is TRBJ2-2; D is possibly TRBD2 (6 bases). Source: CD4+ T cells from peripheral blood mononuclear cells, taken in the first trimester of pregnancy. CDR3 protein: CASSYGTGVHTGELFF. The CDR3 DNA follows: TGTGCCAGCAGTTATGGGACGGGAGTCCACACCGGGGAGCTGTTTTTT.